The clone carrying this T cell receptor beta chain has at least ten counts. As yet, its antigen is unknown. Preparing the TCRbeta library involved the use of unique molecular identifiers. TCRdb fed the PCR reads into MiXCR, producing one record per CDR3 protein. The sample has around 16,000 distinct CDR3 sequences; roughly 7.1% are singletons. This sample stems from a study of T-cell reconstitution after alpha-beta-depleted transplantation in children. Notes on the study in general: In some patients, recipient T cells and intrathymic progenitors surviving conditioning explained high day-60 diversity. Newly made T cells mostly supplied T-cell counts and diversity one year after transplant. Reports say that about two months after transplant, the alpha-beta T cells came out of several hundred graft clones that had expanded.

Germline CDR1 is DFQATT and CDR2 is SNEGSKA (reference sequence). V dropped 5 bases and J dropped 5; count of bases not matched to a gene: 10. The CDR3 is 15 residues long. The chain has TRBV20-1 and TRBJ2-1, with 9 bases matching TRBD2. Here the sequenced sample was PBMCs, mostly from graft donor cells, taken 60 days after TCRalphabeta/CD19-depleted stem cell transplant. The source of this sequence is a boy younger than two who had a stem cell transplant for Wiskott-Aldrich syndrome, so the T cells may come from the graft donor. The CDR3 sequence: CSASLAGGRHNEQFF. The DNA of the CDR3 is TGCAGTGCTTCACTAGCGGGTGGTCGGCACAATGAGCAGTTCTTC.